The clone carrying this T cell receptor beta chain showed up just once. The data stem from a study of control samples from healthy donors and cancer patients. The data were produced by immunoSEQ multiplex PCR, yet TCRdb's version contains in-frame clones alone and is incomplete. The sample records 150,000 or so clones, approximately 86% being singletons. Germline loops: CDR1 GTSNPN, CDR2 SVGIG (reference sequence). With 2 bases clipped from V and 1 base from J, the junction kept 3 bases outside the gene matches. The CDR3 covers 14 residues. The receptor was isolated from a man between 18 and 29 years old in good health. The sample consisted of blood. This chain uses TRBV30 with TRBJ2-3; TRBD1 matches 7 bases. This chain's CDR3 is CAWSRGRGTDTQYF. CDR3 sequence (DNA): TGTGCCTGGAGTAGGGGGCGGGGCACAGATACGCAGTATTTT.